Listed here are 18 T cell receptor beta chains from one sample, sequenced in a study of T-cell memory formation after mild COVID-19. TCRdb analysed the 5' RACE reads with MiXCR anew, one entry per CDR3 protein. The data hold 350,000 to 500,000 distinct CDR3 sequences, with roughly a quarter observed a single time. Input material: PBMCs or a T cell subset sorted from them (not recorded which). These receptors were taken from an adult woman who had mild COVID-19 (a few samples of this study predate the infection). Cell type and time point are not known.

This clonotype occurred once. This sequence joins TRBV19 and TRBJ1-1; 9 bases are shared with TRBD1. This CDR3 is 18 amino acids long. CDR1 is LNHDA and CDR2 is SQIVND in the germline V gene (reference sequence). J lost 5 bases, V lost 3 bases, and 16 bases had no gene match. The CDR3: CASSIDYRTGETPTEAFF. CDR3 DNA: TGTGCCAGTAGTATCGACTACCGGACAGGGGAAACCCCTACTGAAGCTTTCTTT.

The genes are TRBV20-1 and TRBJ2-1; 8 bases match TRBD2. In germline, CDR1 is DFQATT, CDR2 SNEGSKA (reference sequence). The V and J ends lost 6 bases and 4 bases, in that order; junction bases with no gene match: 8. The CDR3 totals 14 residues. In DNA form, the CDR3 reads TGCAGTGCCAGCACCGGGGGGGCTTACAATGAGCAGTTCTTC. Translated: CSASTGGAYNEQFF.

This chain joins TRBV15 and TRBJ2-5; D is possibly TRBD2 (6 bases). CDR3 length: 16 amino acids. The V gene lost 0 bases and the J gene lost 4 bases, with 15 bases spanning the gap. Germline assignment: CDR1 LNHNV and CDR2 YYDKDF (reference sequence). Written as DNA, the CDR3 is TGTGCCACCAGCAGAGATCGGGTCGGGAGAGGAGAGACCCAGTACTTC. Translated: CATSRDRVGRGETQYF. The whole variable domain, remainder taken from reference TRBV15 and TRBJ2-5, is DAMVIQNPRYQVTQFGKPVTLSCSQTLNHNVMYWYQQKSSQAPKLLFHYYDKDFNNEADTPDNFQSRRPNTSFCFLDIRSPGLGDTAMYLCATSRDRVGRGETQYFGPGTRLLVL.

This clonotype was counted a few times. CDR3: CASSQDHNTEAFF. The CDR3 nucleotides read TGCGCCAGCAGCCAAGATCACAACACTGAAGCTTTCTTT. The V call is TRBV4-3, the J call TRBJ1-1; D is ambiguous. The CDR3 has 13 amino acids. V lost 0 bases and J lost 2, with 4 bases in between. The germline gives CDR1 LGHNA, CDR2 YSLEER.

This clonotype was observed a few times. This chain joins TRBV19 and TRBJ2-7, with D perhaps TRBD1 (6 bases). The CDR3 loop spans 16 amino acids. The V and J ends lost 3 bases and 1 base respectively, with 16 bases between them. Per germline, CDR1 LNHDA and CDR2 SQIVND (reference sequence). The CDR3 is CASSISGQKGSYEQYF. As DNA, the CDR3 is TGTGCCAGTAGTATTTCAGGACAGAAGGGTTCCTACGAGCAGTACTTC.

The rearrangement joins TRBV4-2 to TRBJ2-7; D is possibly TRBD1 (6 bases). The CDR3 extends over 14 amino acids. V was clipped by 4 bases and J by 7 bases, with 17 bases between them. Germline V gene sequence: CDR1 LGHNA, CDR2 YNFKEQ. In DNA, the CDR3 is TGTGCCAGCAGCCCGAGTAGGGGGTGGGGGGAGCAGTACTTC. Its protein product is CASSPSRGWGEQYF.

The rearrangement links TRBV29-1 to TRBJ2-1, with D possibly TRBD2 on 5 matching bases. With 3 bases removed from V and 6 bases from J, the gap between germline ends came to 15 bases. Germline CDR1 SQVTM, CDR2 ANQGSEA. The CDR3 has 14 amino acids. CDR3 coding DNA: TGCAGCGTTGACAGGCGCGAGGACTCCAATGAGCAGTTCTTC. This translates into CSVDRREDSNEQFF.

This clonotype has just a few counts. This chain links TRBV24-1 with TRBJ2-5; 8 positions match TRBD1. Germline CDR1 reads KGHDR; CDR2 reads SFDVKD. CDR3 length equals 14 residues. J was trimmed by 5 bases and V by 3 bases; bases with no gene match: 4. CDR3 DNA: TGTGCCACCAGTGATCCCACAGGGGGTGAGACCCAGTACTTC. It yields the protein CATSDPTGGETQYF.

There are a few counts of this clonotype. This chain links TRBV27 with TRBJ1-5, with TRBD1 matching 7 bases. CDR1 is MNHEY and CDR2 is SMNVEV in the germline V gene (reference sequence). The length of the CDR3 is 12 residues. The V gene end was trimmed by 4 bases and the J gene end by 6 bases; junction bases not matched to a gene: 0. The CDR3 DNA reads TGTGCCAGCAGTTACAGGGGTCAGCCCCAGCATTTT. Residues: CASSYRGQPQHF.

The chain joins TRBV5-1 to TRBJ2-2; TRBD1 aligns across 12 bases. CDR1 and CDR2 from the germline V gene are SGHRS and YFSETQ. The length of the CDR3 is 16 residues. V trimming: 5 bases; J trimming: 5 bases; junction bases outside the gene matches: 7. Here the CDR3 reads CASRNPGQGATGELFF. The CDR3 DNA is TGCGCCAGCAGGAATCCGGGACAGGGGGCAACCGGGGAGCTGTTTTTT.

The chain links TRBV7-2 to TRBJ1-6, with D unclear. Trimming removed 6 bases at V and 15 bases at J, with 18 bases between. Per the germline V gene, CDR1 is SGHTA and CDR2 is FQGNSA. The CDR3 length is 13 residues. CDR3 nucleotide sequence: TGTGCCAGCAGTGAAGCGGGGTTGACACACCTCCACTTT. Its protein product is CASSEAGLTHLHF.

This chain connects TRBV5-1 to TRBJ1-5, with D possibly being TRBD1 (6 bases). With 4 bases removed from V and 6 bases from J, the gap between germline ends came to 17 bases. This CDR3 contains 15 residues. Germline V gene data show CDR1 as SGHRS and CDR2 as YFSETQ. The CDR3 here is CASSPQGGGVQPQHF. The CDR3 region has the DNA TGCGCCAGCAGCCCACAGGGTGGAGGGGTTCAGCCCCAGCATTTT.

V gene TRBV20-1 combines with J gene TRBJ2-7; D is perhaps TRBD1 (5 bases). Germline CDR1 and CDR2: DFQATT and SNEGSKA (reference sequence). This CDR3 comprises 11 residues. V was clipped by 5 bases and J by 6 bases, with 11 bases between them. The chain's CDR3 is CSAGARVEQYF. In DNA, the CDR3 is TGCAGTGCTGGGGCCAGGGTCGAGCAGTACTTC.

The chain carries TRBV13 and TRBJ2-3; 7 nucleotides align to TRBD1. CDR1 is PRHDT, CDR2 FYEKMQ, per germline (reference sequence). The CDR3 is made up of 14 amino acids. Trimming at V came to 5 bases and at J to 4 bases, leaving 6 bases not matched to a gene. In nucleotides, the CDR3 is TGTGCCAGCAGCCCAAACAGGGGCGCAGATACGCAGTATTTT. Translated: CASSPNRGADTQYF.

Only a few counts were recorded for this clonotype. The genes are TRBV7-2 and TRBJ2-3; the D gene is possibly TRBD2 (6 bases). The V gene's germline CDR1 is SGHTA and CDR2 FQGNSA. The V end lost 3 bases, the J end lost 2 bases, and 9 bases lay between the germline ends. The CDR3 consists of 14 residues. CDR3 in amino acids: CASSFGGVTDTQYF. The DNA of the CDR3 is TGTGCCAGCAGCTTTGGCGGGGTCACAGATACGCAGTATTTT.

The V call is TRBV7-6, the J call TRBJ2-5; the match to TRBD2 covers 12 bases. The ends lost 2 bases at V and 4 bases at J; junction bases unmatched: 8. Germline V gene data show CDR1 as SGHVS and CDR2 as FNYEAQ. This CDR3 is 17 amino acids long. The CDR3 region is CASSLSPASGGAETQYF. The CDR3 coding sequence is TGTGCCAGCAGCTTATCCCCCGCTAGCGGGGGGGCAGAGACCCAGTACTTC.

DNA of the CDR3: TGTGCCTGGAGTGTGTGGGGGTCCTACAATGAGCAGTTCTTC. This encodes CAWSVWGSYNEQFF. The chain is built from TRBV30 and TRBJ2-1; D possibly uses TRBD1 or TRBD2 (5 bases each). V lost 0 bases and J lost 1, with 7 bases in between. This CDR3 has 14 residues. Germline V gene sequence: CDR1 GTSNPN, CDR2 SVGIG (reference sequence).

This clonotype was detected ten times or more. CDR3 DNA sequence: TGTGCCACCAGCATACAGGAATCGTTCTACGAGCAGTACTTC. Its translation: CATSIQESFYEQYF. This chain uses TRBV24-1 with TRBJ2-7; a weak D match, TRBD1 (5 bases). The CDR3 totals 14 residues. CDR1 and CDR2 (germline): KGHDR, SFDVKD. V shed 7 bases and J shed 3 bases, with 15 bases lying between them.